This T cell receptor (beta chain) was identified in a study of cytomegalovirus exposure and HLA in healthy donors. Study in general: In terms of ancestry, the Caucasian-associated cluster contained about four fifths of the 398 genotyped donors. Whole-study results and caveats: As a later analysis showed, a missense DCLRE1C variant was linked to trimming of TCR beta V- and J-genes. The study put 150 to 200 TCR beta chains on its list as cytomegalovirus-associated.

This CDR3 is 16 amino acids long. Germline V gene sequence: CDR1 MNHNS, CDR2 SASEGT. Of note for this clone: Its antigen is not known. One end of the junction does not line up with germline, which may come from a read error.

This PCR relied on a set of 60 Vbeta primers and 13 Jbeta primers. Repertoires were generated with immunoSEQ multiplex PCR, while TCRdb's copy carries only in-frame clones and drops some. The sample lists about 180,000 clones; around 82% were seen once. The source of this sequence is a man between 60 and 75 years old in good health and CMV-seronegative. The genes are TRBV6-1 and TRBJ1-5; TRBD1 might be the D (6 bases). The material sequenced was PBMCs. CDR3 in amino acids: CASSEAGGAGNQPQNF. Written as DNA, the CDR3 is TGTGCCAGCAGTGAAGCGGGGGGGGCAGGCAATCAGCCCCAGAATTTT.